This TCR beta chain was obtained from a study of breast tumors, draining lymph nodes, adjacent tissues (dated by TCRdb to 2015 to 2016). At the level of the whole study: In breast cancer patients, the study compared the TCR beta repertoires of tumor, adjacent nontumor tissue and axillary lymph nodes. The study aimed to assess the relationships and possible T-cell exchange between tumor, surrounding tissue and draining lymph node repertoires in human breast cancer. Here is what the overall study found, with its caveats: A scenario in which most tumor T cells derive from the lymph node and then expand within tumor tissue was judged to be consistent with the data. The conclusion that tumor T cells originate in lymph nodes was framed as consistent with a hypothesis rather than directly demonstrated. Tumor and nontumor tissue repertoires were found to be significantly more similar in luminal-like than in basal-like breast cancer. Tumors showed preferential V and J gene usage, and their T-cell repertoire diversity fell below that of lymph nodes yet above that of nontumor tissue.

This clonotype was seen many times. Its recognized antigen is unknown. One base away there is no much larger clone; base qualities are not given. The sequencing machine was an Illumina HiSeq 2000. Multiplex PCR amplification was used to generate the TCR beta chain libraries. High-throughput sequencing was used to analyze the amplified TCR beta chain products. TCRdb trimmed public reads at Q25 via fastp, called clones via MiXCR and kept in-frame beta chains. Here each entry gathers all rows of one CDR3 protein and keeps the most common genes and DNA. Across this sample there are 84,000 or so distinct CDR3 sequences, with approximately 30% seen only once. The ten largest clones add up to more than 7% of the sample. Lymph node samples were obtained from the axillary draining lymph nodes of breast cancer patients. According to the germline V gene, CDR1 reads MNHNS and CDR2 reads SASEGT. V has 5 bases trimmed and J has 3 bases trimmed; junction bases matching no gene number 4. Spanning cysteine to phenylalanine, the CDR3 consists of 14 amino acids. Of all the DNA, just the CDR3 is kept, 42 bases in frame from base 1.

The sequence was obtained from a female donor with breast cancer. Some clones in this sample may be carry-over from other donors' samples. The chain is assembled from TRBV6-1 and TRBJ2-5, with 9 bases aligning to TRBD1. Sequencing used axillary lymph node tissue. The DNA is as follows: TGTGCCAGCAGTCTGTGGACAGGGGAAGAGACCCAGTACTTC. Protein translation: CASSLWTGEETQYF.